This entry features one T cell receptor (beta chain) sequence. What it recognizes is unknown. This entry belongs to a study of PD-1 blockade in classical Hodgkin lymphoma. Findings and limits, study-wide: Exclusion was the outcome for patients who began nivolumab under 1 year after ASCT. Nothing has yet pinned down what causes the repertoire differences, possibly disease activity or prior therapy.

Every patient experienced relapse after autologous stem cell transplantation, and brentuximab vedotin exposure varied. Complete response, partial response or progressive disease was each patient's best response. V was shortened by 6 bases and J by 1 base, with 13 bases between the two germline ends. Germline V gene data show CDR1 as MDHEN and CDR2 as SYDVKM. The CDR3 covers 15 residues. Data came from immunoSEQ multiplex PCR; TCRdb stores just in-frame clones and leaves some out. The sample contains 45,000 to 65,000 clones, just under 75% of which appear only once. This sequence joins TRBV28 and TRBJ1-5; D gene uncertain. The clonotype comes from a human donor with classical Hodgkin lymphoma. The sequencing used peripheral blood mononuclear cells (PBMCs), collected before the second cycle of nivolumab. The CDR3 DNA sequence: TGTGCCAGCAGGGCTAACTTGGGCAGCAATCAGCCCCAGCATTTT. This translates into CASRANLGSNQPQHF.